What follows are 14 T cell receptor beta chains derived from one specimen sequenced in a study of blood T cell repertoires in COVID-19. The assay was immunoSEQ multiplex PCR, and TCRdb's table has in-frame clones only and misses some. The sample records fewer than 250,000 clones, around 86% being singletons. The specimen sequenced was PBMCs or T cells enriched from blood (not recorded which). These receptors were obtained from a man aged 25-40 years in a cohort exposed to, infected with or recovered from COVID-19 (not recorded which).

Worth noting for this clone: Mismatch with germline at one junction end may stem from a read error. V is TRBV6-5 and J is TRBJ2-2, with a tentative D call TRBD1 (6 bases). CDR1 and CDR2 from the germline V gene are MNHEY and SVGAGI. The CDR3 length is 16 residues. The CDR3 loop reads CASSYSADSMTGELFF. The CDR3 nucleotides read TGTGCCAGCAGCTACTCGGCGGACAGCATGACCGGGGAGCTGTTTTTT.

In its sample, this clone was seen a few times. V and J are TRBV5-8 and TRBJ1-5; D gene unclear. In germline, CDR1 is SGHTS, CDR2 YDEGEE. This CDR3 spans 12 amino acids. The germline V and J ends were trimmed by 0 bases and 7 bases, with 5 bases remaining between them. CDR3 coding DNA: TGTGCCAGCAGCTTGGGGAGGCAGCCCCAGCATTTT. It specifies CASSLGRQPQHF.

This chain's CDR3 is CASSPGQGGVGGYTF. The CDR3 nucleotides read TGTGCCAGCAGTCCCGGACAGGGTGGTGTGGGTGGCTACACCTTC. V and J are TRBV27 and TRBJ1-2; 8 bases map to TRBD1. The CDR3 sequence is 15 residues long. CDR1 is MNHEY, CDR2 SMNVEV, per germline (reference sequence). The V segment lost 5 bases and the J segment 7 bases; nucleotides outside the gene matches: 12.

This chain links TRBV9 with TRBJ2-3; D is perhaps TRBD1 (5 bases). The germline CDR1 and CDR2 sequences are SGDLS and YYNGEE. The CDR3 length is 14 residues. V was pared by 2 bases and J by 2 bases, with 9 bases between. CDR3 nucleotide sequence: TGTGCCAGCAGCGTGGGGCCGAACACAGATACGCAGTATTTT. It encodes CASSVGPNTDTQYF.

In this sample, this clone turned up once. The rearrangement links TRBV9 to TRBJ2-3; TRBD2 aligns across 13 bases. The V gene's germline CDR1 is SGDLS and CDR2 YYNGEE. The CDR3 is 23 residues long. V shed 8 bases, J shed 1 base, and the junction held 28 bases outside the gene matches. CDR3 sequence (DNA): TGTGCCAGGGCGTCCTGCCCCGGACAGGGCCGTACTAGCGGGAGGGCCGGCACAGATACGCAGTATTTT. It codes for CARASCPGQGRTSGRAGTDTQYF.

The chain combines TRBV3-1 (or the pseudogene TRBV3-2) with TRBJ2-2; D is undetermined. This CDR3 spans 16 amino acids. Germline CDR1 LGHDT, CDR2 YNNKEL (reference sequence). V gave up 0 bases and J gave up 0 bases, with 8 bases separating them. Written as DNA, the CDR3 is TGTGCCAGCAGCCAAGAGTCCCCAGCGAACACCGGGGAGCTGTTTTTT. Its translation is CASSQESPANTGELFF.

This clone has just a few counts. The same CDR3 is also encoded by other DNA sequences in this sample. This chain uses TRBV7-9 with TRBJ2-1; 8 bases fit TRBD1. Germline CDR1 and CDR2: SEHNR and FQNEAQ (reference sequence). CDR3 length equals 16 residues. V was pared by 4 bases and J by 0 bases, with 5 bases of the junction left unmatched. The CDR3 loop is CASSSRTGSSYNEQFF. Written as DNA, the CDR3 is TGTGCCAGCAGCTCTCGGACAGGGAGCTCCTACAATGAGCAGTTCTTC.

Only a few counts were recorded for this clone. The chain is built from TRBV4-1 and TRBJ2-5; 9 nucleotides align to TRBD2. Germline V gives CDR1 MGHRA, CDR2 YSYEKL. The CDR3 contains 15 residues. V trimming: 4 bases; J trimming: 4 bases; junction bases outside the gene matches: 7. The CDR3 here is CASSRPGLATETQYF. The CDR3, as DNA: TGCGCCAGCAGCCGACCGGGACTAGCAACAGAGACCCAGTACTTC.

The chain carries TRBV28 and TRBJ1-6, with 9 nucleotides matching TRBD1. The CDR3 spans 15 residues. V dropped 6 bases and J dropped 10; count of bases not matched to a gene: 10. Germline V gene sequence: CDR1 MDHEN, CDR2 SYDVKM. The CDR3 loop is CASSQSDRGRSPLHF. The CDR3 region has the DNA TGTGCCAGCAGCCAATCGGACAGGGGCAGGTCACCCCTCCACTTT.

The CDR3 bases are TGTGCCAGCAGCGTAGGTGGGACTTCTGGAAACACCATATATTTT. Protein product: CASSVGGTSGNTIYF. The rearrangement joins TRBV9 to TRBJ1-3; D is perhaps TRBD1 (5 bases). The V and J ends lost 0 bases and 1 base respectively, with 8 bases between them. CDR1 is SGDLS and CDR2 is YYNGEE in the germline V gene. The CDR3 sequence is 15 residues long.

The chain combines TRBV15 with TRBJ1-2, with 8 bases identical to TRBD1. The CDR3 has 13 residues. Germline V gives CDR1 LNHNV, CDR2 YYDKDF (reference sequence). V was clipped by 9 bases and J by 7 bases; unmatched bases: 10. The CDR3 DNA is TGTGCCACACGAGAGCAGGGGGCGGCTGGCTACACCTTC. This codes for CATREQGAAGYTF.

This chain links TRBV2 with TRBJ1-6; a weak D match, TRBD1 (6 bases). This CDR3 has 15 amino acids. Germline-derived CDR1 and CDR2 are SNHLY and FYNNEI. The V end was cut by 10 bases, the J end by 0 bases, with 13 bases between. CDR3: CATRTASSYNSPLHF. DNA for the CDR3: TGTGCCACCAGGACAGCAAGCTCCTATAATTCACCCCTCCACTTT.

This sequence joins TRBV12-3 or TRBV12-4 and TRBJ2-5, with 7 bases identical to TRBD1. The CDR3 consists of 13 residues. J lost 3 bases, V lost 5 bases, and 3 bases had no gene match. As DNA, the CDR3 is TGTGCCAGCAGTAGACAGGGAAAAGAGACCCAGTACTTC. It codes for CASSRQGKETQYF.

The chain has TRBV4-1 and TRBJ1-3, with D perhaps TRBD1 (5 bases). Trimming removed 1 base from V and 2 bases from J, with 15 bases in between. Germline V gene sequence: CDR1 MGHRA, CDR2 YSYEKL. The CDR3 runs to 17 residues. CDR3 sequence reads: CASSQVSGQGPGNTIYF. In nucleotides, the CDR3 is TGCGCCAGCAGCCAAGTGAGCGGGCAGGGACCTGGAAACACCATATATTTT.